This record looks at one T cell receptor (beta chain) sequence and its context. Its antigen is unknown. Base qualities are missing; no much larger clone stands one base away. Receptors were amplified or captured by 5' RACE. The sample was run on an Illumina HiSeq 2500. A second roughly 6 to 12 cycle PCR used a sample-barcoded 5' primer and a J-beta primer mix. A unique molecular identifier was introduced onto each TCR beta cDNA molecule by a template-switch 5' adaptor carrying 12 random nucleotides. Each sample yielded at least 3 million CDR3-containing paired-end reads. First-strand cDNA was synthesized from all RNA with the Mint cDNA synthesis kit, primed by a TRBC-specific oligonucleotide. Following uracil-DNA glycosylase treatment, a first 18-cycle PCR with universal primers M1SS and BC2_uni_R was performed on all cDNA. In the paper's pipeline: Normalization of each sample was performed by random selection of 1 million high-quality reads, each carrying a distinct molecular identifier. Reads with shared molecular identifiers were discarded instead of being binned into consensus sequences. MiTCR, with a Q25 quality threshold and the strictest error-elimination algorithm, was used for CDR3 identification, clonotype clustering and error correction. A nonparametric unseen species model with Euler transformation was used to estimate lower-bound total TCR beta diversity. Using fastp trimming at Q25 and MiXCR clonotype assembly, TCRdb reanalyzed the public sequencing data and kept in-frame beta chains. Rows with one shared CDR3 protein collapse into an entry with the most common genes and DNA. It is TCRdb's table, rather than the study itself, that gives the V and J calls and clone size. This sample has about 580,000 distinct CDR3 sequences in its table, and around 48% of those were observed once. The ten most abundant clones make up 20% to 25% of the sample.

Systemically healthy Caucasian individuals from Russia, approximately 39 in total and aged roughly 6 to 100 years, were included as donors. Around 10 milliliters of peripheral blood were collected from each donor into EDTA-treated Vacutainer tubes. Ficoll-Paque density-gradient centrifugation was used to isolate PBMCs, with at least 6.5 million per sample. Total RNA was extracted from PBMCs with Trizol reagent, with at least 5 micrograms obtained per sample. For every donor, an aliquot of PBMCs went through flow cytometry to measure the percentages of naive CD45RAhigh/CD27high T cells. The data are from a study of blood T cells in healthy people across ages (dated by TCRdb to about 2015). Notes on the research overall: In model experiments, roughly one uniquely barcoded TCR beta cDNA molecule per two T cells was captured by template switching. Age-related changes in TCR beta repertoire diversity were measured in the study by deep sequencing normalized with unique cDNA molecular identifiers. The donors were split into four age groups: young (average around 16 years), middle-aged (about 40), aged (more than 60) and long-lived (roughly 86). To avoid experimental bias, donors of different ages were randomly spread across the sequencing lanes. Two additional independent replicas of 1 million unique cDNA reads from the same blood draw were analyzed for two donors (one aged 18 to 30 and one aged 80 or older). What the research found in general, with its limitations: Total diversity estimates from one million sequenced T cells were considered lower bounds and underestimates. Bulk unsorted PBMC profiling prevented conclusive comparison of naive and antigen-experienced compartments. Observed TCR beta diversity correlated strongly with the percentage of naive T cells measured by flow cytometry. Observed TCR beta diversity per million T cells fell roughly linearly with age, and a significant reduction was already apparent by age approximately 41. Compared with the aged group, the long-lived group had more naive CD4+ T cells, fewer expanded clones and increased TCR diversity, a pattern suggesting age selection. The CMV infection status of donors was not known, potentially confounding age-related changes in expanded clonotypes.

The TCR was taken from a man older than 75 in good health. The source material was blood.

The CDR3 reads CASSAYAYEQYF. The nucleotides are TGTGCCAGCAGTGCTTATGCCTACGAGCAGTACTTC. Here the chain combines TRBV2 and TRBJ2-7; the D gene is unclear. V drops 4 bases and J drops 2 bases, leaving 6 bases in between. Reading the germline V gene gives CDR1 SNHLY and CDR2 FYNNEI. Counted from cysteine to phenylalanine, this CDR3 has 12 amino acids. CDR3 DNA is the only sequence kept; it has 36 bases, read in frame from the first base.